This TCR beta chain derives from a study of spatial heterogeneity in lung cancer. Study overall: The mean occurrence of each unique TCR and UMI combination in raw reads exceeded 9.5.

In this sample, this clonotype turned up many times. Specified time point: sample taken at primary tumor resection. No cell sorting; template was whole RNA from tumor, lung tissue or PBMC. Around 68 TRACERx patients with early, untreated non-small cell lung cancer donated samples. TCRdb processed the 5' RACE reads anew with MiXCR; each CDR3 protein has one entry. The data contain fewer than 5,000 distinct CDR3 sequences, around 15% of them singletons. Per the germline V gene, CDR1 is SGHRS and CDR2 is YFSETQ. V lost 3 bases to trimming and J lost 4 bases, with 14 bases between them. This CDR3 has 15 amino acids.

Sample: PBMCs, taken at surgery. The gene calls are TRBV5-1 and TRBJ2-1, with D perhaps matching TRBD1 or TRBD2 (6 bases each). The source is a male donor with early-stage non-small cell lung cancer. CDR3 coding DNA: TGCGCCAGCAGCTGGGGGGCGGGGAGATACAATGAGCAGTTCTTC. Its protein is CASSWGAGRYNEQFF.